The 16 T cell receptor beta chains below come from one sample, sequenced in a study of T cell responses to AZD1222 COVID-19 vaccine (dated by TCRdb to about 2021). Library prep was done by the immunoSEQ multiplex PCR assay. In its TCRdb copy, this immuneACCESS table keeps in-frame sequences only and misses some clones. Where compared with another copy, unresolved V genes explain less than half of these, and the others have no known cause. This sample lists 130,000 or so clones; roughly 90% were detected once. The ten largest clones capture under 3.5% of the sample. The time point label here, explained by the study, means: baseline before first vaccination. The sample was peripheral blood, taken on day 0 of AZD1222 vaccination. Receptor source: an adult in good health.

The chain recombines TRBV11-2 with TRBJ2-7; TRBD1 aligns across 11 bases. With V trimmed by 3 bases and J by 7 bases, 5 bases remained unmatched. This CDR3 comprises 14 residues. CDR1 is SGHAT, CDR2 FQNNGV, per germline. The CDR3, as DNA: TGTGCCAGCAGCTTCGGACAGGGGGCGGGGGAGCAGTACTTC. The encoded protein is CASSFGQGAGEQYF.

V is TRBV7-9 and J is TRBJ1-1, with D possibly being TRBD1 (6 bases). The germline gives CDR1 SEHNR, CDR2 FQNEAQ (reference sequence). V was shortened by 4 bases and J by 5 bases, with 23 bases between the two germline ends. CDR3 length: 17 residues. The CDR3 DNA follows: TGTGCCAGCAGCTCTAGTAGGGGGGGAATCGTGCGGACTGAAGCTTTCTTT. It codes for CASSSSRGGIVRTEAFF.

This chain connects TRBV19 to TRBJ1-2; D ambiguous. This CDR3 contains 12 residues. The V gene lost 6 bases and the J gene lost 3 bases, with 8 bases spanning the gap. Germline-derived CDR1 and CDR2 are LNHDA and SQIVND (reference sequence). In nucleotides, the CDR3 is TGTGCCAGTAGCCGGGCAGACTATGGCTACACCTTC. Amino acids: CASSRADYGYTF.

The chain combines TRBV7-8 with TRBJ1-5, with TRBD1 identical over 9 bases. The CDR3 spans 19 residues. The germline V gene encodes CDR1 SGHVS and CDR2 FQNEAQ. V lost 1 base, J lost 2 bases, and 12 bases stayed unmatched. CDR3 sequence: CASSLVLSPTGGRNQPQHF. In DNA form, the CDR3 reads TGTGCCAGCAGCTTAGTCCTGAGCCCGACAGGGGGGCGCAATCAGCCCCAGCATTTT. The full variable domain, rest sourced from reference TRBV7-8 and TRBJ1-5, is GAGVSQSPRYKVAKRGQDVALRCDPISGHVSLFWYQQALGQGPEFLTYFQNEAQLDKSGLPSDRFFAERPEGSVSTLKIQRTQQEDSAVYLCASSLVLSPTGGRNQPQHFGDGTRLSIL.

This chain uses TRBV28 with TRBJ2-3; perhaps TRBD1 as D (6 bases). Germline CDR1 reads MDHEN; CDR2 reads SYDVKM. V lost 2 bases to trimming and J lost 3 bases, with 15 bases between them. The CDR3 sequence is 16 residues long. The DNA for the CDR3 is TGTGCCAGCAGTTTACTATCGGGCAGGGGAACAGATACGCAGTATTTT. Translated, it gives CASSLLSGRGTDTQYF.

The chain uses TRBV28 and TRBJ2-7; no definite D call. V dropped 4 bases and J dropped 2 bases, with 18 bases sitting between them. CDR1 MDHEN and CDR2 SYDVKM come from the germline V gene. This CDR3 has 16 amino acids. The CDR3: CASSYSQAARAYEQYF. In DNA form, the CDR3 reads TGTGCCAGCAGTTATAGCCAGGCTGCGAGAGCCTACGAGCAGTACTTC.

V and J are TRBV7-9 and TRBJ2-5; D assignment may be TRBD1 or TRBD2 (7 bases each). V was shortened by 1 base and J by 1 base, with 13 bases between the two germline ends. Germline CDR1 and CDR2: SEHNR and FQNEAQ (reference sequence). The CDR3 is made up of 16 amino acids. CDR3 sequence: CASSLGQGGAQETQYF. CDR3 DNA: TGTGCCAGCAGCTTAGGCCAGGGGGGGGCCCAAGAGACCCAGTACTTC.

This chain links TRBV9 with TRBJ1-3; 12 positions agree with TRBD1. The CDR3 length is 17 residues. Trimming took 4 bases from V and 3 from J; bases not matched to a gene: 8. Germline V gene sequence: CDR1 SGDLS, CDR2 YYNGEE. CDR3 sequence: CASSRDRGPWVGNTIYF. The CDR3 coding sequence is TGTGCCAGCAGCCGGGACAGGGGGCCTTGGGTTGGAAACACCATATATTTT. The full variable domain, in which reference TRBV9 and TRBJ1-3 provide the parts outside the CDR3, is DSGVTQTPKHLITATGQRVTLRCSPRSGDLSVYWYQQSLDQGLQFLIQYYNGEERAKGNILERFSAQQFPDLHSELNLSSLELGDSALYFCASSRDRGPWVGNTIYFGEGSWLTVV.

This chain links TRBV7-2 with TRBJ2-7; D unclear. Trimming cost V 0 bases and J 3 bases, with 3 bases left between them. Germline CDR1 is SGHTA and CDR2 is FQGNSA. The CDR3 contains 12 residues. The CDR3 DNA is TGTGCCAGCAGCTTAGCCCTCTACGAGCAGTACTTC. This encodes CASSLALYEQYF.

This rearrangement joins TRBV7-2 to TRBJ2-1, with 9 bases identical to TRBD2. Unmatched junction bases numbered 7, after V lost 4 bases and J lost 6 bases. Germline loops: CDR1 SGHTA, CDR2 FQGNSA. The CDR3 is 15 amino acids. The CDR3 protein is CASSSSSGASNEQFF. The CDR3 nucleotides read TGTGCCAGCAGCTCATCTAGCGGGGCGAGCAATGAGCAGTTCTTC.

This chain links TRBV20-1 with TRBJ2-7; 11 positions match TRBD2. Germline-derived CDR1 and CDR2 are DFQATT and SNEGSKA (reference sequence). The trim removed 3 bases at V and 4 bases at J, leaving 8 bases unmatched. This CDR3 has 15 amino acids. CDR3 protein: CSASALAGVLYEQYF. In DNA, the CDR3 is TGCAGTGCTAGTGCACTAGCGGGGGTCTTATACGAGCAGTACTTC.

V usage is TRBV2 and J usage is TRBJ2-1; D uncertain. Trimming shortened V by 3 bases and J by 10 bases, and 7 bases separated the two germline ends. CDR3 length: 11 amino acids. Germline V gene data show CDR1 as SNHLY and CDR2 as FYNNEI. The CDR3 DNA is TGTGCCAGCAGTGAGGACCCCGAGCAGTTCTTC. Its protein is CASSEDPEQFF.

The genes are TRBV19 and TRBJ1-1; 8 positions match TRBD1. V shed 4 bases and J 0 bases; nucleotides not matched to a gene: 16. The CDR3 covers 19 residues. Germline lookup yields CDR1 LNHDA and CDR2 SQIVND (reference sequence). The DNA of the CDR3 is TGTGCCAGTAGTACGCTAAAGGGGCAGGGGGCCTTTATGAACACTGAAGCTTTCTTT. Translating gives CASSTLKGQGAFMNTEAFF.

V and J are TRBV19 and TRBJ2-2; 7 bases fit TRBD1. The length of the CDR3 is 16 residues. The V segment lost 3 bases and the J segment 4 bases; nucleotides outside the gene matches: 8. CDR1 is LNHDA, CDR2 SQIVND, per germline (reference sequence). CDR3 in DNA: TGTGCCAGTAGTATCCCCCAGGGGGATTCCACCGGGGAGCTGTTTTTT. Translating it yields CASSIPQGDSTGELFF.

Here the CDR3 reads CAISVDGNTIYF. Written as DNA, the CDR3 is TGTGCCATCAGTGTCGATGGAAACACCATATATTTT. The chain carries TRBV10-3 and TRBJ1-3; D unresolved. The V gene lost 4 bases and the J gene lost 3 bases, with 4 bases spanning the gap. The CDR3 covers 12 residues. The germline V gene has CDR1 ENHRY and CDR2 SYGVKD.

CDR3 sequence reads: CASSPPGAGELFF. The CDR3 DNA reads as TGTGCCAGCTCACCGCCAGGGGCCGGGGAGCTGTTTTTT. The V gene is TRBV18, the J gene TRBJ2-2; D is perhaps TRBD1 (6 bases). Between the trimmed V and J ends, which lost 3 bases and 6 bases, there was a span of 8 bases. CDR3 size: 13 residues. Looked up from germline, CDR1 is KGHSH and CDR2 is LQKENI.